This T cell receptor (beta chain) was recorded in a study of blood T cells in healthy people across ages. Study conclusions and caveats: TCR beta diversity tracked closely with naive T cell percentage. Roughly linear declines in TCR beta diversity per million T cells occurred with age.

Combining a sample-barcoded 5' primer with a J-beta primer mix, a second PCR ran for roughly 7 to 11 cycles. Each CDR3 protein gets one entry after TCRdb re-called the 5' RACE reads with MiXCR. There are around 970,000 distinct CDR3 sequences in the sample; roughly 51% occur only once, and over 20% lies in the top ten. Notes on this clonotype: Its antigen is as yet unknown.

The material sequenced was blood. The origin of this receptor is a woman aged 60-70 years in good health.

The CDR3 loop reads CATHNPNGYTF. The CDR3 region has the DNA TGTGCCACCCATAACCCCAATGGCTACACCTTC. This chain joins TRBV12-3 or TRBV12-4 and TRBJ1-2, with D hard to call. CDR3 length: 11 residues. V lost 10 bases, J lost 6 bases, and 12 bases lay in between.